A selection of T cell receptor beta chains follows, all from one sample in a study of post-analysis software for immune sequencing data. TCRdb analysed the PCR reads with MiXCR anew, one entry per CDR3 protein. The repertoire includes 800,000 to 950,000 distinct CDR3 sequences, around 50% of them detected once, and approximately 4.5% sits in the top ten. Sequencing input: blood. The receptors originated from a girl under 18 with multiple sclerosis. Each CDR3 is given with its conserved first and last residue. Fields, in order: CDR3 DNA, CDR3 protein, D gene, V gene, J gene, clone size. The D gene is left open where the match is weak. Rows may omit the clone size; those that give it use once, few, many or a size class.

TGCGCCAGCAGCTTGGCCCCTAGCCGAGAGACCCAGTACTTC	CASSLAPSRETQYF	NA	TRBV5-1	TRBJ2-5	NA
TGCGCCAGCAGCTCTGGGACAGCCATCTACGAGCAGTACTTC	CASSSGTAIYEQYF	TRBD1	TRBV5-1	TRBJ2-7	few
TGCGCCAGCAGCTTGGAAGGGGGGGAGAGGTATTTT	CASSLEGGERYF	NA	TRBV5-1	TRBJ2-3	NA
TGCGCCAGCAGCATGACCGGACTAGCGGGGAAAGAGACCCAGTACTTC	CASSMTGLAGKETQYF	TRBD2	TRBV5-1	TRBJ2-5	many
TGTGCCATCAGGATACCAGGAGATACGCAGTATTTT	CAIRIPGDTQYF	NA	TRBV10-3	TRBJ2-3	NA
TGTGCCAGCAGTTACTCGGTTTGGGCTATGAACACTGAAGCTTTCTTT	CASSYSVWAMNTEAFF	NA	TRBV6-5	TRBJ1-1	NA
TGTGCCTGCGGTACAGGGCCAGGGAACATTCAGTACTTC	CACGTGPGNIQYF	NA	TRBV11-2	TRBJ2-4	large
TGCAGTGCGGCCGGACTAGCGGCAGAGGATGAGCAGTTCTTC	CSAAGLAAEDEQFF	TRBD2	TRBV20-1	TRBJ2-1	NA
TGTGCCAGCAGCAGGCGGGGGGACGTGGGCGATACGCAGTATTTT	CASSRRGDVGDTQYF	TRBD2	TRBV9	TRBJ2-3	few
TGCGCCAGCAGCCAACCCGGAGGGACCCAGTACTTC	CASSQPGGTQYF	NA	TRBV4-1	TRBJ2-5	NA
TGCGCCAGCAGCTTGTCGACTTCGGAGCAGTACTTC	CASSLSTSEQYF	NA	TRBV5-1	TRBJ2-4	NA
TGTGCCAGCCGAAGACTAGCGGGAGGTTACAATGAGCAGTTCTTC	CASRRLAGGYNEQFF	TRBD2	TRBV7-2	TRBJ2-1	few
TGTGCCAGCAGCCAAGAGTGGGGGATCAGCACAGATACGCAGTATTTT	CASSQEWGISTDTQYF	NA	TRBV3-1	TRBJ2-3	NA
TGTGCCAGCAGGGAGCAGGTTGGGTCGGGCTACACCTTC	CASREQVGSGYTF	NA	TRBV27	TRBJ1-2	NA
TGTGCCACCCAGGCGACAGGGGATTTCAATCAGCCCCAGCATTTT	CATQATGDFNQPQHF	TRBD1	TRBV10-3	TRBJ1-5	once
TGTGCCAGCAGACAGGGGGTCAGCGGCTACACCTTC	CASRQGVSGYTF	TRBD1	TRBV2	TRBJ1-2	few
TGTGCCAGCAGCCCCGAGGGACAGGGTTCGTACGAGCAGTACTTC	CASSPEGQGSYEQYF	TRBD1	TRBV7-9	TRBJ2-7	NA
TGTGCCAGCACCCCAACTGGGACAGGGTGGTCCTACGAGCAGTACTTC	CASTPTGTGWSYEQYF	TRBD1	TRBV28	TRBJ2-7	NA
TGCGCCAGCAGCATTACCCCGGGACAGGGGGTAGATACGCAGTATTTT	CASSITPGQGVDTQYF	TRBD1	TRBV5-1	TRBJ2-3	NA
TGTGCCAGCAGCCACCCGGGACAGTCTCGAGAGTACTTC	CASSHPGQSREYF	TRBD1	TRBV3-1	TRBJ2-7	few
TGCGCCAGCAGCTCGCAGGGGGCTAGTCTCGCAGATACGCAGTATTTT	CASSSQGASLADTQYF	TRBD1	TRBV5-1	TRBJ2-3	few
TGTGCCAGCAGCCAAGGGGTCGGGGGGCCTTTCAATGAGCAGTTCTTC	CASSQGVGGPFNEQFF	NA	TRBV4-2	TRBJ2-1	NA
TGCAGTGCTACCGGACTAGCGGGGGACACAGATACGCAGTATTTT	CSATGLAGDTDTQYF	TRBD2	TRBV20-1	TRBJ2-3	NA
TGTGCCAGCAGCTTAGTATCGGGACAGGGGGACAATGAGCAGTTCTTC	CASSLVSGQGDNEQFF	TRBD1	TRBV11-2	TRBJ2-1	NA
TGCAGTGCGCGCCGACTAGCGGAGAACTCCTACAATGAGCAGTACTTC	CSARRLAENSYNEQYF	TRBD2	TRBV20-1	TRBJ2-5	NA
TGTGCCAGCAGCCCCCAAAGGAAAGAGACCCAGTACTTC	CASSPQRKETQYF	NA	TRBV7-6	TRBJ2-5	few
TGTGCCAGCTCACCACCGGGACCCGAGGGAGATACGCAGTATTTT	CASSPPGPEGDTQYF	NA	TRBV18	TRBJ2-3	NA
TGCGCCAGCAGCTTGGAGGGGACAGTCCGGGAGACCCAGTACTTC	CASSLEGTVRETQYF	TRBD1	TRBV5-1	TRBJ2-5	NA
TGTGCCAGCAGCCCTCGGGACGGACAAGAGACCCAGTACTTC	CASSPRDGQETQYF	NA	TRBV6-5	TRBJ2-5	many
TGCGCCAGCAGGTTAGGGACAGGGCTGGGCGAGCAGTACTTC	CASRLGTGLGEQYF	TRBD1	TRBV10-2	TRBJ2-7	NA
TGCAGTGCTAGAGGGGGGACTGGTGATTCCTACGAGCAGTACTTC	CSARGGTGDSYEQYF	NA	TRBV20-1	TRBJ2-7	NA
TGTGCCAGCAGCTCAACCGGGACAGGGGTCTACGAGCAGTACTTC	CASSSTGTGVYEQYF	TRBD1	TRBV7-3	TRBJ2-7	NA
TGTGCCATCAGTGTCGACAGGGGGTCCTACGAGCAGTACTTC	CAISVDRGSYEQYF	TRBD1	TRBV10-3	TRBJ2-7	once
TGCAGCGTTGGGGGTGGGGGGGGAGAGACCCAGTACTTC	CSVGGGGGETQYF	TRBD2	TRBV29-1	TRBJ2-5	few
TGCAGCGTTTCTACAGGGGGAACCACTGAAGCTTTCTTT	CSVSTGGTTEAFF	TRBD1	TRBV29-1	TRBJ1-1	NA
TGTGCCAGCGGAGACTCCGGGATCCCTCGAAACATTCAGTACTTC	CASGDSGIPRNIQYF	NA	TRBV6-1	TRBJ2-4	NA
TGCAGCGTTAGGACAGTCTCCTACGAGCAGTACTTC	CSVRTVSYEQYF	NA	TRBV29-1	TRBJ2-7	NA
TGCAGCGTTGAAGGAGATGAGGGAGAGCAGTTCTTC	CSVEGDEGEQFF	NA	TRBV29-1	TRBJ2-1	few
TGTGCCAGCATCACTAACACTGAAGCTTTCTTT	CASITNTEAFF	NA	TRBV27	TRBJ1-1	NA
TGTGCCAGCAAACAGGGAAAGGGCTCCTACAATGAGCAGTTCTTC	CASKQGKGSYNEQFF	NA	TRBV27	TRBJ2-1	NA